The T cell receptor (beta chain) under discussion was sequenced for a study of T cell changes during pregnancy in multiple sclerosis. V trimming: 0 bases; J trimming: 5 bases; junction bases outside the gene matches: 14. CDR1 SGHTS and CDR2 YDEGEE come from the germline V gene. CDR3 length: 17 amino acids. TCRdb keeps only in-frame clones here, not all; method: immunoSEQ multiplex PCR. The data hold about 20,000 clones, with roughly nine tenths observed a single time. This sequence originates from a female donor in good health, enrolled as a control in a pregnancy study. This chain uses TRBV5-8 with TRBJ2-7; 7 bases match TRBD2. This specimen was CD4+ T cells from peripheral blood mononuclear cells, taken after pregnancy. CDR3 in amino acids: CASSLARVGGGAHEQYF. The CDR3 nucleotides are TGTGCCAGCAGCTTGGCCAGAGTGGGCGGGGGTGCGCACGAGCAGTACTTC.